These T cell receptor beta chains were read from a single sample in a study of post-analysis software for immune sequencing data. In TCRdb, the PCR reads were re-called with MiXCR into one record per CDR3 protein. The sample includes over 300,000 distinct CDR3 sequences, 30% to 45% seen only once; the top ten take 13%. Specimen: blood. These receptors all come from a girl under 18 with multiple sclerosis. The CDR3 runs from the conserved cysteine through the conserved F or W. D genes are given only for firm matches. The listing skips clone size in some rows; elsewhere it reads once, few, many or a size class.

J gene: TRBJ1-2
D gene: TRBD1
clone size: few
V gene: TRBV27
CDR3 DNA: TGTGCCAGCAGTTCAGGGGGCTCTGGTGGCTACACCTTC
CDR3 protein: CASSSGGSGGYTF

J gene: TRBJ2-3
D gene: NA
clone size: few
V gene: TRBV5-1
CDR3 DNA: TGCGCCAGCAGCTTAGGGGATTTCACAGATACGCAGTATTTT
CDR3 protein: CASSLGDFTDTQYF

J gene: TRBJ2-1
D gene: TRBD2
clone size: many
V gene: TRBV11-2
CDR3 DNA: TGTGCCAGCAGCTTAGGACTAGCGTACAATGAGCAGTTCTTC
CDR3 protein: CASSLGLAYNEQFF

J gene: TRBJ2-1
D gene: NA
clone size: once
V gene: TRBV15
CDR3 DNA: TGTGCCACCAGCAGAGAGTTTGGGGGAGCAGGCCAAAATGAGCAGTTCTTC
CDR3 protein: CATSREFGGAGQNEQFF

J gene: TRBJ2-3
D gene: TRBD1
clone size: few
V gene: TRBV12-3/TRBV12-4
CDR3 DNA: TGTGCCAGCACCGCCGGACAGGCGGCAGATACGCAGTATTTT
CDR3 protein: CASTAGQAADTQYF

J gene: TRBJ2-1
D gene: NA
clone size: NA
V gene: TRBV7-3
CDR3 DNA: TGTGCCAGCAGCTTAGACGGGACGCTCTACAATGAGCAGTTCTTC
CDR3 protein: CASSLDGTLYNEQFF

J gene: TRBJ2-7
D gene: TRBD2
clone size: NA
V gene: TRBV7-2
CDR3 DNA: TGTGCCAGCAGCTCCACTAGCGGGGCCTACGAGCAGTACTTC
CDR3 protein: CASSSTSGAYEQYF

J gene: TRBJ2-2
D gene: TRBD2
clone size: NA
V gene: TRBV2
CDR3 DNA: TGTGCCAGCAGTCCACGTCCCGGGACTAGCGGTCTCACCGGGGAGCTGTTTTTT
CDR3 protein: CASSPRPGTSGLTGELFF

J gene: TRBJ2-3
D gene: NA
clone size: NA
V gene: TRBV28
CDR3 DNA: TGTGCCACCAGTCGCCGAGGAGATACGCAGTATTTT
CDR3 protein: CATSRRGDTQYF

J gene: TRBJ1-5
D gene: TRBD1
clone size: NA
V gene: TRBV7-9
CDR3 DNA: TGTGCCAGCAGCTTAGGGTTAGGGGGCGATTGCAATCAGCCCCAGCATTTT
CDR3 protein: CASSLGLGGDCNQPQHF

J gene: TRBJ2-3
D gene: NA
clone size: NA
V gene: TRBV12-5
CDR3 DNA: TGTGCTAGTGGTTTGAGGGGCCCGAGCACAGATACGCAGTATTTT
CDR3 protein: CASGLRGPSTDTQYF

J gene: TRBJ2-7
D gene: NA
clone size: few
V gene: TRBV3-1
CDR3 DNA: TGTGCCAGCAGCCGGCTGGGGAACGAGCAGTACTTC
CDR3 protein: CASSRLGNEQYF

J gene: TRBJ2-5
D gene: TRBD1
clone size: NA
V gene: TRBV7-2
CDR3 DNA: TGTGCCAGCAGACGCGGGACAGGGCCCCAAGAGACCCAGTACTTC
CDR3 protein: CASRRGTGPQETQYF

J gene: TRBJ2-7
D gene: NA
clone size: few
V gene: TRBV27
CDR3 DNA: TGTGCCAGCAGTTTATCGGGGGCAAACTACGAGCAGTACTTC
CDR3 protein: CASSLSGANYEQYF

J gene: TRBJ1-4
D gene: NA
clone size: few
V gene: TRBV7-9
CDR3 DNA: TGTGCCAGCAGCTTAGGGAGGGTCTTTAATGAAAAACTGTTTTTT
CDR3 protein: CASSLGRVFNEKLFF

J gene: TRBJ2-3
D gene: TRBD1
clone size: NA
V gene: TRBV7-2
CDR3 DNA: TGTGCCAGCAGCTTACCAAGACAGGGGGCGCTCACAGATACGCAGTATTTT
CDR3 protein: CASSLPRQGALTDTQYF

J gene: TRBJ1-6
D gene: NA
clone size: NA
V gene: TRBV7-2
CDR3 DNA: TGTGCCAGCAGCTTTTGGAATTCACCCCTCCACTTT
CDR3 protein: CASSFWNSPLHF

J gene: TRBJ2-3
D gene: TRBD1
clone size: NA
V gene: TRBV9
CDR3 DNA: TGTGCCAGCAGCACGCCTCCGGGACAGGGGGTGGGAGATACGCAGTATTTT
CDR3 protein: CASSTPPGQGVGDTQYF

J gene: TRBJ1-1
D gene: NA
clone size: NA
V gene: TRBV7-2
CDR3 DNA: TGTGCCAGCAGCTTCTTCGTTTGGGAAGGGACTGAAGCTTTCTTT
CDR3 protein: CASSFFVWEGTEAFF

J gene: TRBJ2-1
D gene: NA
clone size: few
V gene: TRBV27
CDR3 DNA: TGTGCCAGCAGTTTACGGTTTTACAATGAGCAGTTCTTC
CDR3 protein: CASSLRFYNEQFF

J gene: TRBJ2-2
D gene: NA
clone size: few
V gene: TRBV27
CDR3 DNA: TGTGCCAGCAGTTTCTCGACCGGGGAGCTGTTTTTT
CDR3 protein: CASSFSTGELFF

J gene: TRBJ2-1
D gene: NA
clone size: NA
V gene: TRBV6-5
CDR3 DNA: TGTGCCAGCAGTTACTCCCCCGCGGGTGAGCAGTTCTTC
CDR3 protein: CASSYSPAGEQFF

J gene: TRBJ1-5
D gene: NA
clone size: NA
V gene: TRBV12-3/TRBV12-4
CDR3 DNA: TGTGCCAGCAGCCCCGGACAGTATCAGCCCCAGCATTTT
CDR3 protein: CASSPGQYQPQHF

J gene: TRBJ1-4
D gene: NA
clone size: NA
V gene: TRBV13
CDR3 DNA: TGTGCCAGCAGCCGCGTGCCGACAGACCCGAATGAAAAACTGTTTTTT
CDR3 protein: CASSRVPTDPNEKLFF

J gene: TRBJ1-6
D gene: NA
clone size: NA
V gene: TRBV5-1
CDR3 DNA: TGCGCCAGCAGCTTCGGACCCGGGGGAGATTCACCCCTCCACTTT
CDR3 protein: CASSFGPGGDSPLHF

J gene: TRBJ2-1
D gene: NA
clone size: few
V gene: TRBV10-3
CDR3 DNA: TGTGCCATCAGTGAGCCACGGCACAATGAGCAGTTCTTC
CDR3 protein: CAISEPRHNEQFF

J gene: TRBJ2-7
D gene: NA
clone size: NA
V gene: TRBV29-1
CDR3 DNA: TGCAGCGTGGCGGGACAGAAGTACGAGCAGTACTTC
CDR3 protein: CSVAGQKYEQYF

J gene: TRBJ1-2
D gene: TRBD1
clone size: NA
V gene: TRBV12-3/TRBV12-4
CDR3 DNA: TGTGCCAGCGGGGGGACAGGGGATTTGGGCTACACCTTC
CDR3 protein: CASGGTGDLGYTF

J gene: TRBJ1-1
D gene: NA
clone size: NA
V gene: TRBV7-2
CDR3 DNA: TGTGCCAGCAGCTTAGTTGGGAGCGGGGCTGAAGCTTTCTTT
CDR3 protein: CASSLVGSGAEAFF

J gene: TRBJ2-5
D gene: NA
clone size: few
V gene: TRBV2
CDR3 DNA: TGTGCCAGCTGCCGGGACTACCAAGAGACCCAGTACTTC
CDR3 protein: CASCRDYQETQYF

J gene: TRBJ2-7
D gene: NA
clone size: few
V gene: TRBV9
CDR3 DNA: TGTGCCAGCAGCGTAGGGAGCCCGGTGGCCTACGAGCAGTACTTC
CDR3 protein: CASSVGSPVAYEQYF

J gene: TRBJ2-5
D gene: NA
clone size: few
V gene: TRBV27
CDR3 DNA: TGTGCCAGCAGTTCCAACAGGGTATCAGAGACCCAGTACTTC
CDR3 protein: CASSSNRVSETQYF

J gene: TRBJ2-1
D gene: NA
clone size: NA
V gene: TRBV9
CDR3 DNA: TGTGCCAGCAGCGAGGGGCAGGGTGGGATCAATGAGCAGTTCTTC
CDR3 protein: CASSEGQGGINEQFF

J gene: TRBJ2-3
D gene: TRBD1
clone size: few
V gene: TRBV11-2
CDR3 DNA: TGTGCCAGCAGCTTGGGACAGGGGATGACAGATACGCAGTATTTT
CDR3 protein: CASSLGQGMTDTQYF

J gene: TRBJ2-3
D gene: TRBD2
clone size: NA
V gene: TRBV6-5
CDR3 DNA: TGTGCCAGTCGTCGAGGGAGCGGGGGGGCAGATACGCAGTATTTT
CDR3 protein: CASRRGSGGADTQYF

J gene: TRBJ2-5
D gene: NA
clone size: NA
V gene: TRBV11-2
CDR3 DNA: TGTGCCAGCAGCGGCCGGGTGGGGGCGGAGACCCAGTACTTC
CDR3 protein: CASSGRVGAETQYF

J gene: TRBJ2-3
D gene: NA
clone size: NA
V gene: TRBV3-1
CDR3 DNA: TGTGCCAGCAGCCAAGGGTTAGATACGCAGTATTTT
CDR3 protein: CASSQGLDTQYF

J gene: TRBJ1-1
D gene: NA
clone size: few
V gene: TRBV6-1
CDR3 DNA: TGTGCCAGCAGTGTCTTCGGGCTGGAAGGGACTGAAGCTTTCTTT
CDR3 protein: CASSVFGLEGTEAFF

J gene: TRBJ1-1
D gene: TRBD1
clone size: few
V gene: TRBV11-1
CDR3 DNA: TGTGCCAGCAGCTTCGTGACAGGGGCCACTGAAGCTTTCTTT
CDR3 protein: CASSFVTGATEAFF

J gene: TRBJ2-7
D gene: TRBD2
clone size: NA
V gene: TRBV3-1
CDR3 DNA: TGTGCCAGCAGCCAAGATGTGGGACTAGCCCCCTACGAGCAGTACTTC
CDR3 protein: CASSQDVGLAPYEQYF

J gene: TRBJ2-3
D gene: TRBD1
clone size: NA
V gene: TRBV12-3/TRBV12-4
CDR3 DNA: TGTGCCAGCAGTTTTTATCGAACAGGGGGCTTTAGAGATACGCAGTATTTT
CDR3 protein: CASSFYRTGGFRDTQYF

J gene: TRBJ2-4
D gene: NA
clone size: NA
V gene: TRBV11-1
CDR3 DNA: TGTGCCAGCAGCCCCTTAGGAGATCTCGGGGACATTCAGTACTTC
CDR3 protein: CASSPLGDLGDIQYF

J gene: TRBJ2-1
D gene: NA
clone size: NA
V gene: TRBV3-1
CDR3 DNA: TGTGCCAGCAGCCAAGTGAAAGGGGAGCAGTTCTTC
CDR3 protein: CASSQVKGEQFF

J gene: TRBJ1-2
D gene: NA
clone size: NA
V gene: TRBV11-1
CDR3 DNA: TGTGCCCGCAGCTCTCACGATGGGGCAGGTTCCTACTATGGCTACACCTTC
CDR3 protein: CARSSHDGAGSYYGYTF

J gene: TRBJ1-2
D gene: NA
clone size: NA
V gene: TRBV20-1
CDR3 DNA: TGCAGTGCTAGAATAGTGGGGGCACTATCTGGCTACACCTTC
CDR3 protein: CSARIVGALSGYTF

J gene: TRBJ2-6
D gene: NA
clone size: few
V gene: TRBV6-1
CDR3 DNA: TGTGCCAGCAGTCCAGAACCCTCTGGGGCCAACGTCCTGACTTTC
CDR3 protein: CASSPEPSGANVLTF

J gene: TRBJ2-3
D gene: TRBD2
clone size: few
V gene: TRBV4-2
CDR3 DNA: TGTGCCAGCAGCCAAGATAGCGGGGACTTTTTGAATACGCAGTATTTT
CDR3 protein: CASSQDSGDFLNTQYF

J gene: TRBJ2-5
D gene: NA
clone size: NA
V gene: TRBV4-3
CDR3 DNA: TGCGCCAGCAGCCAAGAATGGCAAGGGGAGACCCAGTACTTC
CDR3 protein: CASSQEWQGETQYF

J gene: TRBJ2-2
D gene: TRBD2
clone size: once
V gene: TRBV2
CDR3 DNA: TGTGCCAGCAGTGAAGGTCTAGCGGGCACCGGGGAGCTGTTTTTT
CDR3 protein: CASSEGLAGTGELFF

J gene: TRBJ2-4
D gene: TRBD2
clone size: NA
V gene: TRBV4-2
CDR3 DNA: TGTACCAGCAGCTCCAGACTAGCGGGGGGCACCAAAAACATTCAGTACTTC
CDR3 protein: CTSSSRLAGGTKNIQYF

J gene: TRBJ1-1
D gene: NA
clone size: NA
V gene: TRBV7-3
CDR3 DNA: TGTGCCAGCAGCTTAATGGGGGGAGGGAACACTGAAGCTTTCTTT
CDR3 protein: CASSLMGGGNTEAFF